This T cell receptor beta chain was recovered during a study of blood T cell repertoires in COVID-19. The trim removed 5 bases at V and 3 bases at J, leaving 16 bases unmatched. Germline-derived CDR1 and CDR2 are SGHTA and FQGNSA. This CDR3 contains 18 residues. Per the study methods: Amplification with reference gene primers provided the estimates of nucleated cell counts. Assay: immunoSEQ multiplex PCR; the TCRdb copy retains only in-frame clones and omits some. V, J and clone size reflect that table, while D and trimming were determined from the DNA. Counted here are 25,000 to 35,000 clones, about 86% occurring once; the ten biggest clones make up less than 30%.

Specimen: peripheral blood. The source is a human donor in a cohort sampled during active COVID-19. This chain links TRBV7-2 with TRBJ2-3; 8 nucleotides agree with TRBD1. In DNA form, the CDR3 reads TGTGCCAGCAGCCCTATGCTATTGGGACAGGCGGTGACAGATACGCAGTATTTT. Residues: CASSPMLLGQAVTDTQYF.